The 12 T cell receptor beta chains below were found in one sample sequenced in a study of shared clonotypes between healthy human individuals. Libraries were prepared by immunoSEQ multiplex PCR; TCRdb keeps only in-frame clonotypes and omits some of them. The sample includes about 1 million clones, roughly 80% seen only once; the top ten take approximately 1.5%. Specimen: memory CD4+ T cells sorted from blood. This sample's subset: CD45RA-negative fraction. The receptors here all came from a man aged 18 to 29 in good health.

As to this clone: Other DNA sequences within the sample encode an identical CDR3. The chain carries TRBV19 and TRBJ1-5, with 7 bases aligning to TRBD1. The ends lost 6 bases at V and 4 bases at J; junction bases unmatched: 3. Germline values: CDR1 LNHDA, CDR2 SQIVND (reference sequence). This CDR3 is 13 amino acids long. In DNA form, the CDR3 reads TGTGCCAGTAGCGGACAGGTAAATCAGCCCCAGCATTTT. This translates into CASSGQVNQPQHF.

This clone was found many times. This sample also contains other DNA sequences that code for the same CDR3. The V and J genes are TRBV20-1 and TRBJ1-5; D is unresolved. Germline CDR1 is DFQATT and CDR2 is SNEGSKA (reference sequence). The CDR3 is 11 residues long. V shed 6 bases and J shed 1 base, with 4 bases lying between them. In DNA form, the CDR3 reads TGCAGTGCGGGGAGCAATCAGCCCCAGCATTTT. As protein: CSAGSNQPQHF.

The chain is built from TRBV5-1 and TRBJ2-5; tentative D call: TRBD1 (5 bases). In germline, CDR1 is SGHRS, CDR2 YFSETQ. There are 15 residues in the CDR3. V was shortened by 0 bases and J by 7 bases, with 16 bases between the two germline ends. The CDR3 region is CASSLGSGPIGTQYF. DNA of the CDR3: TGCGCCAGCAGCTTGGGGTCAGGGCCAATTGGGACCCAGTACTTC.

This clone occurred a few times. The chain links TRBV7-6 to TRBJ2-7; weak D call: TRBD2 (5 bases). The CDR3 is 15 amino acids. Per the germline V gene, CDR1 is SGHVS and CDR2 is FNYEAQ. V lost 0 bases to trimming and J lost 3 bases, with 12 bases between them. The CDR3 spells CASSLANGIGYEQYF. DNA for the CDR3: TGTGCCAGCAGCTTAGCAAACGGGATTGGCTACGAGCAGTACTTC.

This rearrangement joins TRBV10-2 to TRBJ2-3; D is undetermined. The CDR3 has 11 residues. Deletions cut 8 bases from V and 1 base from J, with 4 bases between. The V gene's germline CDR1 is WSHSY and CDR2 SAAADI. This CDR3 is CASFRTDTQYF. Here the CDR3 DNA reads TGCGCCAGCTTCCGCACAGATACGCAGTATTTT.

The chain joins TRBV7-2 to TRBJ2-2; TRBD2 matches 9 bases. This CDR3 has 14 amino acids. V shed 4 bases, J shed 5 bases, and the junction held 2 bases outside the gene matches. The germline CDR1 and CDR2 sequences are SGHTA and FQGNSA. The CDR3, as DNA: TGTGCCAGCAGCTCCACTAGCGGGACCGGGGAGCTGTTTTTT. Translation: CASSSTSGTGELFF.

This chain joins TRBV18 and TRBJ2-1; TRBD1 aligns across 7 bases. The CDR3 sequence is 15 residues long. Trimming at V came to 0 bases and at J to 5 bases, leaving 4 bases not matched to a gene. Germline V lookup: CDR1 KGHSH, CDR2 LQKENI. This CDR3 is CASSPPGQFNNEQFF. The CDR3 DNA is TGTGCCAGCTCACCACCGGGACAGTTTAACAATGAGCAGTTCTTC.

The rearrangement uses TRBV19 and TRBJ1-1; TRBD1 aligns across 11 bases. Trimming removed 8 bases from V and 3 bases from J; junction bases left unmatched: 8. Germline V gene sequence: CDR1 LNHDA, CDR2 SQIVND (reference sequence). The CDR3 runs 15 residues. The CDR3 spells CASQDRGRGDTEAFF. The CDR3 region has the DNA TGTGCCAGTCAGGACAGGGGGCGCGGGGACACTGAAGCTTTCTTT.

The V call is TRBV15, the J call TRBJ1-4, with 8 bases lining up with TRBD1. Germline V CDR1 and CDR2: LNHNV, YYDKDF (reference sequence). The CDR3 loop spans 19 amino acids. With V trimmed by 0 bases and J by 3 bases, 12 bases remained unmatched. CDR3 region: CATSRDKAQGALPNEKLFF. CDR3 nucleotides: TGTGCCACCAGCAGAGATAAGGCGCAGGGGGCGCTTCCTAATGAAAAACTGTTTTTT.

As concerns this clone: A much bigger clone sits one base away, suggesting this may be a read error. The chain employs TRBV9 and TRBJ2-3, with unresolved D. The germline V gene has CDR1 SGDLS and CDR2 YYNGEE. This CDR3 has 11 amino acids. V lost 3 bases and J lost 4, with 3 bases in between. The CDR3 sequence: CASSEADTQYF. Here the CDR3 DNA reads TGTGCCAGCAGCGAAGCAGATACGCAGTATTTT.

The V call is TRBV5-1, the J call TRBJ1-1; 9 bases line up with TRBD1. This CDR3 region has 17 residues. V lost 1 base to trimming and J lost 4 bases; unmatched junction nucleotides: 11. Germline V CDR1 and CDR2: SGHRS, YFSETQ. The CDR3 DNA follows: TGCGCCAGCAGCTTGCGCCGACCGGGACAGGGTGTCACTGAAGCTTTCTTT. Its translation: CASSLRRPGQGVTEAFF.

The V and J genes are TRBV7-2 and TRBJ2-3; no firm D call. Germline V lookup: CDR1 SGHTA, CDR2 FQGNSA. This CDR3 spans 13 amino acids. V was clipped by 7 bases and J by 2 bases, with 10 bases between them. Written as DNA, the CDR3 is TGTGCCAGCATGAAAGACCCCACAGATACGCAGTATTTT. Amino acid sequence: CASMKDPTDTQYF.